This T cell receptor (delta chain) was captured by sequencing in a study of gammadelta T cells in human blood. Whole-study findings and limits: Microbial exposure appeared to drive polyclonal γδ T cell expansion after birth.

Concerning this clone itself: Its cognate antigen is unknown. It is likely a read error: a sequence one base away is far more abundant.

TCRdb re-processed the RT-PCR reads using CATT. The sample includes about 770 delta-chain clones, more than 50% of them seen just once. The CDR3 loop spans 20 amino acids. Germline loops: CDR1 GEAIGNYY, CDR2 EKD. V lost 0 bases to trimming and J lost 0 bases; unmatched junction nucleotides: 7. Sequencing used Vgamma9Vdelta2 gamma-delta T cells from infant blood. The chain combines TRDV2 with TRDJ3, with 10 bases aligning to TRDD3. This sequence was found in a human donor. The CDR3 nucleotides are TGTGCCTGTGACACCGGCTGGGGGATAACGAGCTCCTGGGACACCCGACAGATGTTTTTC. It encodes CACDTGWGITSSWDTRQMFF.